The 30 T cell receptor beta chains presented below share a single source sample, sequenced in a study of cytomegalovirus exposure and HLA in healthy donors. The PCR ran on 60 Vbeta and 13 Jbeta primers. Profiling relied on immunoSEQ multiplex PCR, and the TCRdb table lists in-frame clones only, not all of them. The sample has 75,000 to 100,000 clones, around 73% seen once. Sequencing input: PBMCs. All receptors come from a middle-aged man in good health and CMV-seronegative.

The gene calls are TRBV5-1 and TRBJ2-7; 9 bases are a match to TRBD1. Germline-derived CDR1 and CDR2 are SGHRS and YFSETQ. Losses at the gene ends were 1 base for V and 9 bases for J; bases not matched to a gene: 17. This CDR3 is built from 17 residues. CDR3 DNA sequence: TGCGCCAGCAGCTTGTGGGCTGGGGGACAGGGATCTACGAGGCAGTACTTC. Residues: CASSLWAGGQGSTRQYF.

In regard to this clone: This same CDR3 is encoded by further DNA sequences in the sample. This chain's CDR3 is CASSDQGGTYEQYF. CDR3 DNA: TGTGCCAGCAGTGACCAGGGGGGAACCTACGAGCAGTACTTC. The chain combines TRBV2 with TRBJ2-7; D possibly corresponds to TRBD1 (7 bases). Germline V gene sequence: CDR1 SNHLY, CDR2 FYNNEI. CDR3 length: 14 amino acids. V lost 3 bases and J 2 bases, leaving 11 bases between the germline ends.

The chain carries TRBV2 and TRBJ2-7; TRBD1 matches at 8 bases. The CDR3 consists of 16 residues. The V and J ends lost 2 bases and 1 base, in that order; junction bases with no gene match: 7. From germline, CDR1 is SNHLY and CDR2 FYNNEI. In DNA form, the CDR3 reads TGTGCCAGCAGTGAAATGGGGACAGGACGTTCCTACGAGCAGTACTTC. It codes for CASSEMGTGRSYEQYF.

This clone was detected once. The chain carries TRBV19 and TRBJ1-6; no firm D call. The CDR3 consists of 12 residues. V lost 3 bases to trimming and J lost 7 bases, with 4 bases between them. Germline V gene sequence: CDR1 LNHDA, CDR2 SQIVND (reference sequence). The CDR3 loop is CASSIGNSPLHF. CDR3 coding DNA: TGTGCCAGTAGTATTGGCAATTCACCCCTCCACTTT.

This chain connects TRBV6-5 to TRBJ1-1; D gene ambiguous. The CDR3 has 15 residues. Germline values: CDR1 MNHEY, CDR2 SVGAGI. V lost 0 bases to trimming and J lost 0 bases, with 8 bases between them. This chain's CDR3 is CASSYSWEMNTEAFF. The CDR3 DNA follows: TGTGCCAGCAGTTACTCGTGGGAGATGAACACTGAAGCTTTCTTT.

J is TRBJ2-2 and V is TRBV5-4, with D unclear. There are 15 residues in the CDR3. CDR1 is SGHNT, CDR2 YYREEE, per germline (reference sequence). Trimming shortened V by 0 bases and J by 4 bases, and 10 bases separated the two germline ends. CDR3 region: CASSLDNSPTGELFF. The CDR3 nucleotides are TGTGCCAGCAGCTTGGATAATAGCCCCACCGGGGAGCTGTTTTTT.

The CDR3 spells CASFNTLADFTGELFF. In DNA form, the CDR3 reads TGTGCCAGTTTCAACACACTAGCAGACTTCACCGGGGAGCTGTTTTTT. The chain joins TRBV19 to TRBJ2-2, with D possibly TRBD2 on 6 matching bases. There are 16 residues in the CDR3. CDR1 and CDR2 (germline): LNHDA, SQIVND (reference sequence). V lost 8 bases to trimming and J lost 4 bases, with 20 bases between them.

This clone appeared a few times. The J gene is TRBJ2-3, the V gene TRBV7-9, with D unresolved. The CDR3 consists of 13 residues. V lost 2 bases, J lost 2 bases, and 5 bases lay in between. CDR1 is SEHNR, CDR2 FQNEAQ, per germline (reference sequence). The CDR3 DNA sequence: TGTGCCAGCAGCTTAAAACTCACAGATACGCAGTATTTT. This encodes CASSLKLTDTQYF.

The V gene is TRBV19, the J gene TRBJ1-5; D call uncertain. Trimming cost V 7 bases and J 1 base, with 11 bases left between them. Germline-derived CDR1 and CDR2 are LNHDA and SQIVND (reference sequence). The CDR3 runs 14 residues. CDR3 residues: CASNEGASNQPQHF. The CDR3 DNA reads TGTGCCAGTAACGAGGGCGCGAGCAATCAGCCCCAGCATTTT.

The CDR3 spells CATSRVRATNEKLFF. The CDR3 DNA follows: TGTGCCACCAGCAGAGTCAGGGCAACTAATGAAAAACTGTTTTTT. The gene calls are TRBV15 and TRBJ1-4, with D perhaps TRBD1 (5 bases). The germline gives CDR1 LNHNV, CDR2 YYDKDF (reference sequence). The CDR3 extends over 15 amino acids. The ends were cut back, 1 base at V and 0 bases at J, with 6 bases in the middle.

The chain is built from TRBV7-2 and TRBJ2-5, with a weak D call TRBD2 (7 bases). Germline CDR1 and CDR2: SGHTA and FQGNSA. V lost 1 base, J lost 1 base, and 13 bases lay in between. CDR3 length: 16 residues. CDR3 protein: CASSLGGGPVQETQYF. CDR3 nucleotide sequence: TGTGCCAGCAGCTTAGGGGGGGGCCCGGTCCAAGAGACCCAGTACTTC. Full variable domain (missing parts from reference TRBV7-2 and TRBJ2-5): GAGVSQSPSNKVTEKGKDVELRCDPISGHTALYWYRQSLGQGLEFLIYFQGNSAPDKSGLPSDRFSAERTGGSVSTLTIQRTQQEDSAVYLCASSLGGGPVQETQYFGPGTRLLVL.

This chain uses TRBV5-1 with TRBJ2-7; D is unclear. The germline gives CDR1 SGHRS, CDR2 YFSETQ. The CDR3 length is 14 residues. Trimming took off 4 bases at V and 1 base at J, with 12 bases between the two ends. For the CDR3, the DNA is TGCGCCAGCAGCCTAGGATCAGCATCCTACGAGCAGTACTTC. Protein product: CASSLGSASYEQYF.

The J gene is TRBJ1-1, the V gene TRBV18; the D is unclear. Germline CDR1 KGHSH, CDR2 LQKENI. Trimming removed 3 bases from V and 0 bases from J, with 5 bases in between. The CDR3 consists of 13 residues. The CDR3 loop reads CASSPAVNTEAFF. The DNA of the CDR3 is TGTGCCAGCTCACCCGCAGTGAACACTGAAGCTTTCTTT.

V and J are TRBV2 and TRBJ2-3; TRBD1 aligns across 7 bases. The V gene end was trimmed by 8 bases and the J gene end by 2 bases; junction bases not matched to a gene: 10. Germline V CDR1 and CDR2: SNHLY, FYNNEI. The CDR3 length is 15 residues. The CDR3 spells CASGLPGQLTDTQYF. CDR3 DNA sequence: TGTGCCAGCGGGCTACCGGGACAGCTCACAGATACGCAGTATTTT.

J is TRBJ2-3 and V is TRBV4-2, with D possibly being TRBD2 (5 bases). Germline CDR1 LGHNA, CDR2 YNFKEQ. This CDR3 comprises 17 residues. V lost 4 bases and J lost 3, with 20 bases in between. CDR3 residues: CASSPPEGPVRTDTQYF. The CDR3 nucleotides are TGTGCCAGCAGCCCCCCCGAGGGCCCTGTTAGGACAGATACGCAGTATTTT.

This chain connects TRBV19 to TRBJ2-1; 9 positions match TRBD1. Trimming removed 8 bases from V and 10 bases from J; junction bases left unmatched: 6. CDR1 is LNHDA, CDR2 SQIVND, per germline (reference sequence). CDR3 length: 12 amino acids. The CDR3 loop is CASGQGRWEQFF. Here the CDR3 DNA reads TGTGCCAGTGGACAGGGGAGATGGGAGCAGTTCTTC.

This chain joins TRBV4-1 and TRBJ1-5; 10 positions agree with TRBD1. With V trimmed by 2 bases and J by 2 bases, 3 bases remained unmatched. Germline V gene data show CDR1 as MGHRA and CDR2 as YSYEKL. The CDR3 consists of 16 residues. The CDR3: CASSQTGTGGNQPQHF. CDR3 DNA: TGCGCCAGCAGCCAAACCGGGACAGGGGGCAATCAGCCCCAGCATTTT.

The chain couples TRBV5-6 to TRBJ2-3; D remains unclear. Germline CDR1 is SGHDT and CDR2 is YYEEEE. Trimming left V 1 base short and J 4 bases short, with 4 bases between. CDR3 length: 12 amino acids. DNA for the CDR3: TGTGCCAGCAGCTTGTGGCCAGATACGCAGTATTTT. As protein: CASSLWPDTQYF. The variable domain in full, completed from reference TRBV5-6 and TRBJ2-3, reads DAGVTQSPTHLIKTRGQQVTLRCSPKSGHDTVSWYQQALGQGPQFIFQYYEEEERQRGNFPDRFSGHQFPNYSSELNVNALLLGDSALYLCASSLWPDTQYFGPGTRLTVL.

Only one count was recorded for this clone. The chain links TRBV10-2 to TRBJ2-7; the D gene is possibly TRBD1 (5 bases). The CDR3 runs to 15 residues. V was pared by 4 bases and J by 0 bases, with 13 bases between. Germline lookup yields CDR1 WSHSY and CDR2 SAAADI. Here the CDR3 DNA reads TGCGCCAGCAGTGTGCACAGGACACTCTCCTACGAGCAGTACTTC. Translated: CASSVHRTLSYEQYF.

The V call is TRBV28, the J call TRBJ1-4, with 7 bases that match TRBD1. The germline V gene has CDR1 MDHEN and CDR2 SYDVKM. The CDR3 is 14 residues long. J gave up 8 bases and V 5 bases, and 8 bases lay outside the gene matches. This chain's CDR3 is CASSRTGEGEKLFF. The DNA for the CDR3 is TGTGCCAGCAGTCGGACAGGCGAGGGCGAAAAACTGTTTTTT.

The chain employs TRBV6-1 and TRBJ2-7, with TRBD1 matching over 7 bases. This CDR3 contains 14 residues. V lost 3 bases to trimming and J lost 2 bases; unmatched junction nucleotides: 4. Germline lookup yields CDR1 MNHNS and CDR2 SASEGT. CDR3 sequence: CASSEWTGAYEQYF. CDR3 DNA: TGTGCCAGCAGTGAGTGGACAGGAGCCTACGAGCAGTACTTC.

The chain links TRBV2 to TRBJ2-3, with 9 bases matching TRBD2. Germline V gene sequence: CDR1 SNHLY, CDR2 FYNNEI. Trimming removed 8 bases from V and 7 bases from J; junction bases left unmatched: 13. The CDR3 is made up of 15 amino acids. CDR3 coding DNA: TGTGCCAGCGGGGCCATCAGCGGGGGGCAGAATACGCAGTATTTT. Translating it yields CASGAISGGQNTQYF.

This chain uses TRBV4-1 with TRBJ2-1; D might be TRBD2 (6 bases). CDR1 is MGHRA, CDR2 YSYEKL, per germline. This CDR3 contains 16 residues. Trimming removed 0 bases at V and 1 base at J, with 10 bases between. The CDR3 loop is CASSQEGRNSYNEQFF. The CDR3, as DNA: TGCGCCAGCAGCCAAGAGGGGAGGAATTCCTACAATGAGCAGTTCTTC.

The chain links TRBV7-9 to TRBJ1-1; 9 bases agree with TRBD1. Germline trimming cut 6 bases from V and 0 bases from J; bases unmatched to any gene: 5. The germline V gene has CDR1 SEHNR and CDR2 FQNEAQ (reference sequence). This CDR3 is built from 15 residues. The CDR3 spells CASRQQGAMNTEAFF. The CDR3 coding sequence is TGTGCCAGCAGGCAACAGGGGGCGATGAACACTGAAGCTTTCTTT.

This chain links TRBV5-1 with TRBJ1-6; 8 nucleotides align to TRBD1. Germline CDR1 is SGHRS and CDR2 is YFSETQ. After removal of 0 bases from V and 3 bases from J, the junction contained 11 bases not matched to a gene. The CDR3 contains 19 residues. Here the CDR3 DNA reads TGCGCCAGCAGCTTGGGGACAGGGCCCCTCCTCGGCTATAATTCACCCCTCCACTTT. Translated: CASSLGTGPLLGYNSPLHF.

The V gene is TRBV5-6, the J gene TRBJ1-4; the match to TRBD1 covers 9 bases. The V and J ends lost 4 bases and 4 bases, in that order; junction bases with no gene match: 11. CDR3 length: 17 amino acids. Germline assignment: CDR1 SGHDT and CDR2 YYEEEE. In DNA form, the CDR3 reads TGTGCCAGCAGCCGAGGCCCTCCGGGACAGGGTAATGAAAAACTGTTTTTT. It translates to CASSRGPPGQGNEKLFF.

The chain is built from TRBV6-6 and TRBJ1-5; TRBD1 might be the D (5 bases). Germline CDR1 MNHNY, CDR2 SVGAGI (reference sequence). This CDR3 is 15 amino acids long. Between the trimmed V and J ends, which lost 4 bases and 5 bases, there was a span of 15 bases. This chain's CDR3 is CASSSPWGDDQPQHF. The CDR3 region has the DNA TGTGCCAGCAGTTCCCCTTGGGGGGACGATCAGCCCCAGCATTTT.

This clone was detected a few times. This chain's CDR3 is CASSLALSVGLRENTEAFF. The CDR3 nucleotides read TGTGCCAGCAGCTTAGCTCTTTCGGTTGGTCTCAGGGAGAACACTGAAGCTTTCTTT. J is TRBJ1-1 and V is TRBV7-9, with a weak D call TRBD1 (5 bases). Per the germline V gene, CDR1 is SEHNR and CDR2 is FQNEAQ (reference sequence). Trimming removed 0 bases at V and 1 base at J, with 21 bases between. The CDR3 length is 19 residues.

This chain joins TRBV2 and TRBJ2-3; the match to TRBD1 covers 9 bases. The CDR3 runs 15 residues. V dropped 6 bases and J dropped 2; count of bases not matched to a gene: 6. Per the germline V gene, CDR1 is SNHLY and CDR2 is FYNNEI. CDR3 coding DNA: TGTGCCAGCAGCGACTGGACAGGGGACACAGATACGCAGTATTTT. Amino acids: CASSDWTGDTDTQYF.

This clone came up a few times. The CDR3 bases are TGCGCCAGCAGCTTGTTTCCCCCGGGTGGCTACGAGCAGTACTTC. It is translated as CASSLFPPGGYEQYF. V gene TRBV5-1 combines with J gene TRBJ2-7; D is uncertain. This CDR3 has 15 amino acids. The V and J ends lost 1 base and 3 bases respectively, with 14 bases between them. Germline CDR1 SGHRS, CDR2 YFSETQ.